The rows below give T cell receptor beta chains drawn from one sample of a study of T cells in Graves' hyperthyroidism and ophthalmopathy. TCRdb re-analysed the multiplex PCR reads in MiXCR, keeping a single row per CDR3 protein. Of 490,000 or so distinct CDR3 sequences detected, under 25% appear once; the ten largest clones hold under 55%. Specimen: blood. The receptors derive from a woman in her seventies with Graves' ophthalmopathy. CDR3s leave out the opening cysteine and the closing phenylalanine or tryptophan.

j_call,cdr3_length,v_call,cdr3_aa
TRBJ2-3,15,TRBV28,ATSTPQREGPTDTQY
TRBJ1-1,12,TRBV28,ASSFPPGGDEAF
TRBJ1-4,12,TRBV5-1,ASSFSKGSEKLF
TRBJ2-7,11,TRBV2,ASASLYSYEQY
TRBJ1-1,11,TRBV30,AWKGLQRTEAF
TRBJ2-1,12,TRBV28,ASGRTSGRLEQF
TRBJ1-4,12,TRBV10-2,ASKPPRGREKLF
TRBJ1-2,12,TRBV2,ASSPQGLHYGYT
TRBJ1-1,12,TRBV20-1,SATRRVGGTEAF
TRBJ2-7,12,TRBV19,ATSSSGRSYEQY
TRBJ2-7,12,TRBV10-3,AIREQAYSYEQY
TRBJ2-5,14,TRBV7-2,ASSPRTSGWQETQY
TRBJ2-7,12,TRBV29-1,SVEDRGRSYEQY
TRBJ1-2,12,TRBV7-9,ASSLVGQGTGYT
TRBJ2-5,11,TRBV10-3,AISGQVGETQY
TRBJ2-3,10,TRBV28,ASSVPRGAQY
TRBJ1-2,11,TRBV12-3/TRBV12-4,ASIRGGALGYT
TRBJ2-2,10,TRBV28,ASSQGIGELF
TRBJ1-2,13,TRBV12-3/TRBV12-4,ASSFGQGRNYGYT
TRBJ2-1,12,TRBV13,ASSLGADYNEQF
TRBJ2-5,16,TRBV4-1,ASSQQTWDRPDAETQY
TRBJ1-5,11,TRBV19,ASSMGRNQPQH
TRBJ2-1,12,TRBV27,ASSTASFYNEQF
TRBJ1-5,11,TRBV7-8,ASSLLIDQPQH
TRBJ2-6,14,TRBV25-1,ASSGRKGPGANVLT
TRBJ2-5,13,TRBV7-9,ASSPGGERQETQY
TRBJ1-2,13,TRBV5-1,ASSFGSAGNYGYT
TRBJ2-7,13,TRBV6-2/TRBV6-3,ASSYWTGANYEQY
TRBJ1-2,10,TRBV3-1,ASSQRNYDYT